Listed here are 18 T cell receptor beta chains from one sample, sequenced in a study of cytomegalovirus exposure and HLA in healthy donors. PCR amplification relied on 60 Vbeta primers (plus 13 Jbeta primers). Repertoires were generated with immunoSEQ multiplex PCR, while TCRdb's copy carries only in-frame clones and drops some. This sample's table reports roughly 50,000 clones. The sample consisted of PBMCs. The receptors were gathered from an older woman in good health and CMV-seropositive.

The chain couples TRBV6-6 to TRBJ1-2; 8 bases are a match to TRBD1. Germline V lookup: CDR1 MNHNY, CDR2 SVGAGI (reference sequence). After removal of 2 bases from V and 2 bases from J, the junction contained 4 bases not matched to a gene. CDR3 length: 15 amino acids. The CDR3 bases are TGTGCCAGCAGTTACGGACAGGGTAGAAACTATGGCTACACCTTC. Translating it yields CASSYGQGRNYGYTF.

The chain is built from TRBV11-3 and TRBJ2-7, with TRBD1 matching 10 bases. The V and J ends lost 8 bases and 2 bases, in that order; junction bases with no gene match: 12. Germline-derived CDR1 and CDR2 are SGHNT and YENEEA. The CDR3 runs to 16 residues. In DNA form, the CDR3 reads TGTGCCAGCCGGGACAGGGGAGCCTCCGGGACCTACGAGCAGTACTTC. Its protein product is CASRDRGASGTYEQYF.

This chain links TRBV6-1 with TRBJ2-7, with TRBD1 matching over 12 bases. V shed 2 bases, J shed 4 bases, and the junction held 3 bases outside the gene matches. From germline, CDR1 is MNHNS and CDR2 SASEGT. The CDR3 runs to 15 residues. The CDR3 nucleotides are TGTGCCAGCAGTGAATGGGGACAGGGGGCTTACGAGCAGTACTTC. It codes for CASSEWGQGAYEQYF.

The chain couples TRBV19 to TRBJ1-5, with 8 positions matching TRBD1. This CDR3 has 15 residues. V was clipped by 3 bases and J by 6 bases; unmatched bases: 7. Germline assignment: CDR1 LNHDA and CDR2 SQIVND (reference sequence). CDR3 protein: CASSMVPGGGQPQHF. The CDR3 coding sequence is TGTGCCAGTAGTATGGTGCCAGGGGGCGGTCAGCCCCAGCATTTT. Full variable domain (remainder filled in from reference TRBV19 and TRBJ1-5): DGGITQSPKYLFRKEGQNVTLSCEQNLNHDAMYWYRQDPGQGLRLIYYSQIVNDFQKGDIAEGYSVSREKKESFPLTVTSAQKNPTAFYLCASSMVPGGGQPQHFGDGTRLSIL.

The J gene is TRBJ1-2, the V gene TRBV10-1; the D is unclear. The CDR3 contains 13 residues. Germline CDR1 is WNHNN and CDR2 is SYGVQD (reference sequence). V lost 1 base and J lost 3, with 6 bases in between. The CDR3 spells CASSELRDYGYTF. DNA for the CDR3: TGCGCCAGCAGTGAGTTGCGAGACTATGGCTACACCTTC.

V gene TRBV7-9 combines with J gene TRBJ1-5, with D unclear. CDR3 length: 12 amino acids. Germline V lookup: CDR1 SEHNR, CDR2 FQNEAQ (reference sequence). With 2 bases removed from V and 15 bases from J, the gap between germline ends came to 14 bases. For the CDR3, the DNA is TGTGCCAGCAGCTTATCCGCGGGTCCCTCGCATTTT. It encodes CASSLSAGPSHF.

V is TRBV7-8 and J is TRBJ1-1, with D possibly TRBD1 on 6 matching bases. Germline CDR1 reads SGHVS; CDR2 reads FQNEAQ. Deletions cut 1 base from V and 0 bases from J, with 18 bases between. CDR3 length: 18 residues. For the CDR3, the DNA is TGTGCCAGCAGCTTAGTAGGGGGTCGGGTGGCCATGAACACTGAAGCTTTCTTT. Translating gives CASSLVGGRVAMNTEAFF.

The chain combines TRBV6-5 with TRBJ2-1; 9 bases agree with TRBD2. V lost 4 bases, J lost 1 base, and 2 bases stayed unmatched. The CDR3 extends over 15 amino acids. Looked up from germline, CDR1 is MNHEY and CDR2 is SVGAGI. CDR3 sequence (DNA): TGTGCCAGCAGTTCAGCGGGGGGTTCCTACAATGAGCAGTTCTTC. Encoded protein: CASSSAGGSYNEQFF.

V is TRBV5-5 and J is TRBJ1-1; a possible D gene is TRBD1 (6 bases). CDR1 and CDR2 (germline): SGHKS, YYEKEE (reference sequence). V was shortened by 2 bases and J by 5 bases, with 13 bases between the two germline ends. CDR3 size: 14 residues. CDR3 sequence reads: CASSLQGWGTEAFF. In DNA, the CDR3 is TGTGCCAGCAGCTTACAGGGATGGGGGACTGAAGCTTTCTTT.

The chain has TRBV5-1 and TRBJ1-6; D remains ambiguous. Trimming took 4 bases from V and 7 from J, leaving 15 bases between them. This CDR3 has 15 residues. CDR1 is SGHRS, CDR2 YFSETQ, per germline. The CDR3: CASSPVGGGNSPLHF. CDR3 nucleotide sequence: TGCGCCAGCAGCCCGGTGGGAGGTGGCAATTCACCCCTCCACTTT.

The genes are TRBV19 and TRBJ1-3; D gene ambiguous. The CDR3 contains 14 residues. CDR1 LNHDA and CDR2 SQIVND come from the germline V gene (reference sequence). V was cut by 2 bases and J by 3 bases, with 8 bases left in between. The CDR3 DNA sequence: TGTGCCAGTAGTATATGGGGAGTTGGAAACACCATATATTTT. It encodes CASSIWGVGNTIYF.

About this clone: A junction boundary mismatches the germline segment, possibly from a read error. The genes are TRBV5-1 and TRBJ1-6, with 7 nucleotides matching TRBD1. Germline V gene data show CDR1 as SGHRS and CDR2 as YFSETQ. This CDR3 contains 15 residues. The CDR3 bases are TGCGCCAGCAGCCCTGGGACAGTTAATAATTCACTCCTCCACTTT. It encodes CASSPGTVNNSLLHF.

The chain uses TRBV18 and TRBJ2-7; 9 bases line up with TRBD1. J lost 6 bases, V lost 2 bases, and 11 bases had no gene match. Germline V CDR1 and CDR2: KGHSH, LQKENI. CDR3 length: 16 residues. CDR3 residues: CASSPALGQGPREQYF. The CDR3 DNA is TGTGCCAGCTCACCAGCGTTGGGACAGGGTCCCCGCGAGCAGTACTTC.

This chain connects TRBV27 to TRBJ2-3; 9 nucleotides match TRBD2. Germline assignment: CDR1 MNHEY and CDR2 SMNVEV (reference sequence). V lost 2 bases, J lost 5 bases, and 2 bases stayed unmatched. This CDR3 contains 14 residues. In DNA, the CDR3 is TGTGCCAGCAGTTTAGAGCGGGGGGTAGATACGCAGTATTTT. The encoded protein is CASSLERGVDTQYF.

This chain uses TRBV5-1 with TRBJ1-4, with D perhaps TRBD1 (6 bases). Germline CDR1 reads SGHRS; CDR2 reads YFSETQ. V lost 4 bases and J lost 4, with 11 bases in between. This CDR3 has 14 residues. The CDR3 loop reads CASSRTVFNEKLFF. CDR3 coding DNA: TGCGCCAGCAGCAGGACAGTCTTTAATGAAAAACTGTTTTTT.

The CDR3, as DNA: TGTGCCAGCAGCTTAGATATTATGGCATACGAGCAGTACTTC. It codes for CASSLDIMAYEQYF. The rearrangement joins TRBV11-2 to TRBJ2-7; D gene ambiguous. Looked up from germline, CDR1 is SGHAT and CDR2 is FQNNGV. V was pared by 0 bases and J by 4 bases, with 10 bases between. This CDR3 has 14 amino acids.

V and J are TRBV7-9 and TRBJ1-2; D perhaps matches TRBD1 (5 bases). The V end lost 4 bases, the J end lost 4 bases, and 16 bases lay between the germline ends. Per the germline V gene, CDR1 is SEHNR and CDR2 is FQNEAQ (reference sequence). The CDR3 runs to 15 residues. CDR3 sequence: CASSSGKVGSYGYTF. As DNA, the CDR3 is TGTGCCAGCAGCTCAGGGAAAGTAGGTTCCTATGGCTACACCTTC.

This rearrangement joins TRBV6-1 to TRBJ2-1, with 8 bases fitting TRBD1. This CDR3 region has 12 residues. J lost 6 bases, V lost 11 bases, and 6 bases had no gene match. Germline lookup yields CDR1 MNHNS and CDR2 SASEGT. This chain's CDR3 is CAAGTGTNEQFF. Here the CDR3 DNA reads TGTGCCGCGGGGACAGGCACCAATGAGCAGTTCTTC.